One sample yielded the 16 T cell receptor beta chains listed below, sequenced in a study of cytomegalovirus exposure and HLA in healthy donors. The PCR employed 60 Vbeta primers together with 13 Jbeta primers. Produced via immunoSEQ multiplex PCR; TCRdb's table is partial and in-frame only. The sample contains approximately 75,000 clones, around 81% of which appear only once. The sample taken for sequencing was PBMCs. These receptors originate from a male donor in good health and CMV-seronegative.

The CDR3 bases are TGTGCCAGCAGTGGGGGACAGGCCTTTAGCTATGGCTACACCTTC. It translates to CASSGGQAFSYGYTF. The chain has TRBV6-1 and TRBJ1-2; 8 nucleotides agree with TRBD1. Germline V gene sequence: CDR1 MNHNS, CDR2 SASEGT. After removal of 4 bases from V and 4 bases from J, the junction contained 8 bases not matched to a gene. This CDR3 is built from 15 residues.

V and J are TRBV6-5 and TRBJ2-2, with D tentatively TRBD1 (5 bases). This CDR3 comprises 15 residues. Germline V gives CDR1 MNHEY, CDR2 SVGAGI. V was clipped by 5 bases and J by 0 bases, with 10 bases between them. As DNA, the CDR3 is TGTGCCAGCAGTAGACAGCTGGCGAACACCGGGGAGCTGTTTTTT. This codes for CASSRQLANTGELFF.

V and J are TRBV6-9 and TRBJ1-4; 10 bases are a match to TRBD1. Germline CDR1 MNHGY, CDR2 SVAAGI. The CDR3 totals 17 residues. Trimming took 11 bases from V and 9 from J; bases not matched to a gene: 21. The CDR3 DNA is TGTGCCGGCCTGGGACCGGGACAGGGGTTACCTCGGAAAAAACTGTTTTTT. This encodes CAGLGPGQGLPRKKLFF.

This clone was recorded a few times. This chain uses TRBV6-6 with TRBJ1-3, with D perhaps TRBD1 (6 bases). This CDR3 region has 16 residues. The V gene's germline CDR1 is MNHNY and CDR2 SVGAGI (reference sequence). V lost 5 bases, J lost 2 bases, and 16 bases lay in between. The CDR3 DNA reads TGTGCCAGCAGTAAGGATGGGGCAGGGGCTGGAAACACCATATATTTT. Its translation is CASSKDGAGAGNTIYF.

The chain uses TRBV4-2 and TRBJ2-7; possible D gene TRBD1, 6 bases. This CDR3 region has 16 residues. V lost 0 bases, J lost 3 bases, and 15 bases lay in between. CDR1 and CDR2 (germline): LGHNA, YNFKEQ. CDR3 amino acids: CASSQDPPAQGYEQYF. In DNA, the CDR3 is TGTGCCAGCAGCCAAGATCCCCCGGCACAGGGCTACGAGCAGTACTTC.

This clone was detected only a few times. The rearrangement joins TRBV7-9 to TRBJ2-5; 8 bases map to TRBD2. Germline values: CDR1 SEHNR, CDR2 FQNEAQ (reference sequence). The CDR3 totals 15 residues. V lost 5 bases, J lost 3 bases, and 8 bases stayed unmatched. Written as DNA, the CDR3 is TGTGCCAGCAGCCGCGAGGCGGGGGGCGAAGAGACCCAGTACTTC. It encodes CASSREAGGEETQYF.

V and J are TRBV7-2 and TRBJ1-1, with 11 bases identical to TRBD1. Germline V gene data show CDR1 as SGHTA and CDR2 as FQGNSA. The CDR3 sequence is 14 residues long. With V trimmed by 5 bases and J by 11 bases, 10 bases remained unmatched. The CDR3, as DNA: TGTGCCAGCAGCCTAGGGACAGGGGGAAGAACGGCTTTCTTT. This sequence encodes CASSLGTGGRTAFF.

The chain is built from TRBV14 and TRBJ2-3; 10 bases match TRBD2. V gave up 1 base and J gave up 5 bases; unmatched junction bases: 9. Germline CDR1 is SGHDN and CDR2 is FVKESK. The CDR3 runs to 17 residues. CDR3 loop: CASSQVPPAGGLDTQYF. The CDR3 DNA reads TGTGCCAGCAGCCAAGTCCCCCCAGCGGGGGGGCTAGATACGCAGTATTTT.

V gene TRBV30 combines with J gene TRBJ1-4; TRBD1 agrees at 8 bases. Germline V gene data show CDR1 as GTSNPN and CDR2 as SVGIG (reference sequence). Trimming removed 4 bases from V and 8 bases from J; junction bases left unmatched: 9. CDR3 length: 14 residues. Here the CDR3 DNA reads TGTGCCTGGAATGCTGAGGACAGGGACGAAAAACTGTTTTTT. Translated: CAWNAEDRDEKLFF.

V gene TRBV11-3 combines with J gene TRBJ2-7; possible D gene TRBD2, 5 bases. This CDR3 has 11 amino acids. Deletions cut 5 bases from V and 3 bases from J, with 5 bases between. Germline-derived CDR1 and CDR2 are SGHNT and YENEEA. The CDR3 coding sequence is TGTGCCAGCAGCCGGGGCTACGAGCAGTACTTC. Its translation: CASSRGYEQYF.

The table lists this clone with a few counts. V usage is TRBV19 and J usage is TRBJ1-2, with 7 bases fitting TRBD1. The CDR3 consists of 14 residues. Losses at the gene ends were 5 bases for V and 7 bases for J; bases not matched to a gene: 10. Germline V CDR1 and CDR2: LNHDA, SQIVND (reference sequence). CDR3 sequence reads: CASSQLTGKSGYTF. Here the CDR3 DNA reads TGTGCCAGTAGTCAGCTGACAGGGAAATCTGGCTACACCTTC.

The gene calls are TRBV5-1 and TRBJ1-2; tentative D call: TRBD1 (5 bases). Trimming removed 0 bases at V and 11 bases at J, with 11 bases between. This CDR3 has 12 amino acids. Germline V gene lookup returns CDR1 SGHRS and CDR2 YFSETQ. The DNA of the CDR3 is TGCGCCAGCAGCTTGGATGGGGGGGGATACACCTTC. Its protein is CASSLDGGGYTF.

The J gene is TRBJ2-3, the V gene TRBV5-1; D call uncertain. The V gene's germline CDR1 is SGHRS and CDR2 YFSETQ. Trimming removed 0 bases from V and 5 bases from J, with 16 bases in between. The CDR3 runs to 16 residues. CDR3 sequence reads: CASSLGPTQTRDTQYF. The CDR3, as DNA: TGCGCCAGCAGCTTGGGCCCAACCCAAACAAGAGATACGCAGTATTTT.

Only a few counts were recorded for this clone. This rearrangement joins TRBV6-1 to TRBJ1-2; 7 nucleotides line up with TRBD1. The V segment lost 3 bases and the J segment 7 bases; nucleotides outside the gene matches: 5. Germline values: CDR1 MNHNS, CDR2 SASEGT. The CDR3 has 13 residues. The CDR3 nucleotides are TGTGCCAGCAGTGAGACAGGGTTTACTGGCTACACCTTC. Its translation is CASSETGFTGYTF.

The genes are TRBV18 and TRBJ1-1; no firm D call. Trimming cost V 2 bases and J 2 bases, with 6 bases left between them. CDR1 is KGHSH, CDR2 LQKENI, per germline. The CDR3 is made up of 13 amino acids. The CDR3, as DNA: TGTGCCAGCTCACCAATCAGAAACACTGAAGCTTTCTTT. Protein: CASSPIRNTEAFF.

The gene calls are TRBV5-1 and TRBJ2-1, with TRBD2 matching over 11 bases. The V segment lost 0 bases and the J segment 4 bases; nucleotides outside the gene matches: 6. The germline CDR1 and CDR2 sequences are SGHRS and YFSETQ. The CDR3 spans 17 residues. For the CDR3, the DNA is TGCGCCAGCAGCTTGGTACCTAGCGGGGGGTCGTACAATGAGCAGTTCTTC. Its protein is CASSLVPSGGSYNEQFF.